This entry concerns a single T cell receptor beta chain. These data belong to a study of shared clonotypes between healthy human individuals. The junction had 6 bases not matched to a gene; V was cut back by 2 bases and J by 5 bases. Looked up from germline, CDR1 is SQVTM and CDR2 is ANQGSEA. The CDR3 length is 15 residues. CD8 cells classed as naive were CD45RO-negative and positively selected for CCR7, excluding terminally differentiated effector memory CD45RA+ cells. Only in-frame clones appear in the TCRdb table, and some are missing; sequencing was by immunoSEQ multiplex PCR. The sample has roughly 2.1 million clones, about 92% seen once.

The origin of this receptor is a man between 18 and 35 years old in good health. Some clones in this sample may be carry-over from other donors' samples. The chain is built from TRBV29-1 and TRBJ2-1; 10 bases are a match to TRBD2. Sequenced: naive CD8+ T cells from PBMCs. The CDR3 DNA reads as TGCAGCGTTGAACTGACTAGCGGGCCGGACAATGAGCAGTTCTTC. Translating gives CSVELTSGPDNEQFF.